This TCR beta chain was sequenced in a study of Tregs in tolerant kidney transplant recipients. This clone was observed once. Its antigen is not known. Study-level results: Tregs expanded with activated donor B cells seemed most donor-specific.

Assay: immunoSEQ multiplex PCR; the TCRdb copy retains only in-frame clones and omits some. The sample yields about 69,000 clones, roughly 89% seen once. Sequenced material: CD4+ T cells from blood, taken before the transplant. This TCR derives from a human donor who received a combined kidney and bone marrow transplant.

CDR3: CASSIGTQLAKNIQYF. The CDR3 DNA sequence: TGTGCCAGTAGTATAGGGACACAACTAGCCAAAAACATTCAGTACTTC. The chain combines TRBV19 with TRBJ2-4, with D possibly being TRBD1 (5 bases). Trimming shortened V by 1 base and J by 0 bases, and 10 bases separated the two germline ends. The CDR3 runs 16 residues. The germline V gene encodes CDR1 LNHDA and CDR2 SQIVND (reference sequence).